The 26 T cell receptor beta chains given below trace back to one sample, sequenced in a study of CD8+ T cells in alopecia areata. RNA extraction was followed by reverse transcription into cDNA, which acted as the sequencing template. Profiling relied on immunoSEQ multiplex PCR, and the TCRdb table lists in-frame clones only, not all of them. The sample records about 180,000 clones, almost 65% being singletons. The sample consisted of CD4+ T cells sorted from blood, taken at week 0. Receptors originate from a human donor with alopecia areata.

The rearrangement links TRBV7-9 to TRBJ2-3; D is unresolved. Trimming cost V 2 bases and J 2 bases, with 14 bases left between them. The CDR3 extends over 16 amino acids. CDR1 and CDR2 from the germline V gene are SEHNR and FQNEAQ (reference sequence). This CDR3 reads CASSLIALGLTDTQYF. The CDR3 DNA reads TGTGCCAGCAGCTTAATCGCGCTTGGGCTCACAGATACGCAGTATTTT.

The chain has TRBV4-3 and TRBJ2-2; D is perhaps TRBD1 (6 bases). CDR1 is LGHNA, CDR2 YSLEER, per germline. This CDR3 is 16 amino acids long. V gave up 0 bases and J gave up 5 bases, with 13 bases separating them. The CDR3 region is CASSQEARGWTGELFF. The CDR3 nucleotides read TGCGCCAGCAGCCAAGAAGCCAGGGGTTGGACCGGGGAGCTGTTTTTT.

The CDR3 here is CASSADTRTQYF. Here the CDR3 DNA reads TGTGCCAGCAGCGCTGATACGCGGACCCAGTACTTC. The chain carries TRBV27 and TRBJ2-5; no definite D call. The V end was cut by 6 bases, the J end by 7 bases, with 12 bases between. This CDR3 has 12 amino acids. Looked up from germline, CDR1 is MNHEY and CDR2 is SMNVEV (reference sequence).

The J gene is TRBJ1-4, the V gene TRBV18, with D possibly matching TRBD1 (6 bases). Germline assignment: CDR1 KGHSH and CDR2 LQKENI. V gave up 1 base and J gave up 3 bases, with 6 bases separating them. This CDR3 is 14 amino acids long. The CDR3 coding sequence is TGTGCCAGCTCACCACAGGGGGCTAATGAAAAACTGTTTTTT. Translating it yields CASSPQGANEKLFF.

V and J are TRBV18 and TRBJ2-1; D remains unclear. Germline CDR1 KGHSH, CDR2 LQKENI. There are 13 residues in the CDR3. The V end was cut by 2 bases, the J end by 5 bases, with 7 bases between. CDR3 sequence reads: CASSPYTDNEQFF. In nucleotides, the CDR3 is TGTGCCAGCTCACCATATACAGACAATGAGCAGTTCTTC.

The chain couples TRBV29-1 to TRBJ1-5; maybe TRBD1 (6 bases). In germline, CDR1 is SQVTM, CDR2 ANQGSEA. V lost 6 bases and J 5 bases, leaving 14 bases between the germline ends. This CDR3 comprises 13 residues. The CDR3 nucleotides are TGCAGCGTACGGGACAACCGGGATCAGCCCCAGCATTTT. Encoded protein: CSVRDNRDQPQHF.

V is TRBV7-9 and J is TRBJ2-3; D gene ambiguous. This CDR3 has 12 amino acids. CDR1 is SEHNR and CDR2 is FQNEAQ in the germline V gene (reference sequence). V lost 5 bases to trimming and J lost 2 bases, with 5 bases between them. The CDR3 protein is CASSRDTDTQYF. DNA for the CDR3: TGTGCCAGCAGCCGAGACACAGATACGCAGTATTTT.

The V and J genes are TRBV2 and TRBJ1-1, with D unclear. Trimming took 8 bases from V and 7 from J, leaving 11 bases between them. The CDR3 has 11 amino acids. Germline assignment: CDR1 SNHLY and CDR2 FYNNEI. For the CDR3, the DNA is TGTGCCAGCCGTAAAGTGGATGAAGCTTTCTTT. It encodes CASRKVDEAFF. Full variable domain (remainder filled in from reference TRBV2 and TRBJ1-1): EPEVTQTPSHQVTQMGQEVILRCVPISNHLYFYWYRQILGQKVEFLVSFYNNEISEKSEIFDDQFSVERPDGSNFTLKIRSTKLEDSAMYFCASRKVDEAFFGQGTRLTVV.

In DNA, the CDR3 is TGTGCCAGCAGAATAGTAGGGGGAAATTCACCCCTCCACTTT. This sequence encodes CASRIVGGNSPLHF. V and J are TRBV27 and TRBJ1-6, with TRBD1 as a possible D gene (6 bases). This CDR3 spans 14 amino acids. Germline V gene data show CDR1 as MNHEY and CDR2 as SMNVEV (reference sequence). V lost 6 bases and J lost 7, with 13 bases in between.

This chain connects TRBV7-2 to TRBJ1-6; 7 nucleotides agree with TRBD1. The trim removed 1 base at V and 3 bases at J, leaving 3 bases unmatched. Germline values: CDR1 SGHTA, CDR2 FQGNSA. CDR3 length: 16 amino acids. The CDR3 region is CASSLVSGGYNSPLHF. The CDR3, as DNA: TGTGCCAGCAGCTTAGTTTCAGGGGGCTATAATTCACCCCTCCACTTT.

V and J are TRBV20-1 and TRBJ2-5; no clear D gene. The CDR3 extends over 11 amino acids. V lost 6 bases, J lost 7 bases, and 12 bases lay in between. Germline CDR1 is DFQATT and CDR2 is SNEGSKA (reference sequence). The CDR3 loop reads CSAKLPGTQYF. The CDR3 bases are TGCAGTGCAAAGCTTCCGGGGACCCAGTACTTC.

This clone was seen only a few times. This CDR3 is CSVEGQASTDTQYF. The CDR3 region has the DNA TGCAGCGTTGAGGGGCAGGCAAGCACAGATACGCAGTATTTT. J is TRBJ2-3 and V is TRBV29-1; D might be TRBD1 (5 bases). The CDR3 extends over 14 amino acids. Germline assignment: CDR1 SQVTM and CDR2 ANQGSEA. V shed 3 bases and J shed 0 bases, with 10 bases lying between them.

The chain has TRBV30 and TRBJ1-6, with TRBD1 matching over 7 bases. This CDR3 has 14 residues. V trimming: 1 base; J trimming: 7 bases; junction bases outside the gene matches: 4. Looked up from germline, CDR1 is GTSNPN and CDR2 is SVGIG (reference sequence). The DNA of the CDR3 is TGTGCCTGGAGTGCTGGACAGGTGAATTCACCCCTCCACTTT. This translates into CAWSAGQVNSPLHF.

This clone was detected only once. This sequence joins TRBV10-3 and TRBJ2-3; D gene uncertain. The CDR3 has 15 residues. Trimming left V 8 bases short and J 0 bases short, with 15 bases between. The germline V gene encodes CDR1 ENHRY and CDR2 SYGVKD. The CDR3 DNA is TGTGCCATCTCCCTAGGTGACACTAGCACAGATACGCAGTATTTT. Encoded protein: CAISLGDTSTDTQYF.

J is TRBJ1-1 and V is TRBV6-5; 7 nucleotides line up with TRBD1. J lost 1 base, V lost 6 bases, and 5 bases had no gene match. Germline-derived CDR1 and CDR2 are MNHEY and SVGAGI. The CDR3 covers 14 residues. CDR3 DNA sequence: TGTGCCAGCAGAACAGGGGTGGAGAACACTGAAGCTTTCTTT. Translation gives CASRTGVENTEAFF.

The chain has TRBV30 and TRBJ1-2; D gene unclear. V was pared by 4 bases and J by 4 bases, with 13 bases between. CDR1 is GTSNPN and CDR2 is SVGIG in the germline V gene (reference sequence). The CDR3 has 13 amino acids. The CDR3 reads CAWKTSSAYGYTF. CDR3 nucleotide sequence: TGTGCCTGGAAGACGAGCTCGGCCTATGGCTACACCTTC.

This chain joins TRBV7-2 and TRBJ2-1; D gene ambiguous. V lost 1 base to trimming and J lost 14 bases, with 9 bases between them. Germline assignment: CDR1 SGHTA and CDR2 FQGNSA. CDR3 length: 11 residues. The CDR3 bases are TGTGCCAGCAGCTTAGACGAGGTTAAGTTCTTC. Its protein product is CASSLDEVKFF.

J is TRBJ2-2 and V is TRBV2, with D possibly being TRBD1 (6 bases). Germline CDR1 and CDR2: SNHLY and FYNNEI. Trimming removed 6 bases from V and 1 base from J, with 9 bases in between. The CDR3 sequence is 14 residues long. CDR3 coding DNA: TGTGCCAGCAGGTCACAGGGGAACACCGGGGAGCTGTTTTTT. The encoded protein is CASRSQGNTGELFF.

This clone has only a few counts. The J gene is TRBJ2-7, the V gene TRBV7-2; D gene ambiguous. The CDR3 contains 15 residues. Germline V gene lookup returns CDR1 SGHTA and CDR2 FQGNSA. V shed 2 bases and J shed 3 bases, with 14 bases lying between them. CDR3 in amino acids: CASSLSGQPDYEQYF. In DNA, the CDR3 is TGTGCCAGCAGCTTATCTGGGCAACCTGACTACGAGCAGTACTTC.

The chain recombines TRBV15 with TRBJ2-3; D is undetermined. Germline V gene sequence: CDR1 LNHNV, CDR2 YYDKDF (reference sequence). Trimming cost V 4 bases and J 1 base, with 12 bases left between them. This CDR3 region has 15 residues. This CDR3 is CATSKYSPGTDTQYF. The CDR3 DNA reads TGTGCCACCAGCAAATATAGCCCTGGCACAGATACGCAGTATTTT.

J is TRBJ1-2 and V is TRBV20-1, with D perhaps matching TRBD1 (6 bases). CDR3 length: 11 amino acids. V was cut by 6 bases and J by 5 bases, with 10 bases left in between. CDR1 and CDR2 from the germline V gene are DFQATT and SNEGSKA (reference sequence). CDR3 protein: CSAVQGYGYTF. CDR3 nucleotides: TGCAGTGCCGTACAGGGATATGGCTACACCTTC.

The V gene is TRBV25-1, the J gene TRBJ1-3, with 7 bases that match TRBD1. Germline CDR1 and CDR2: MGHDK and SYGVNS. The CDR3 totals 17 residues. V gave up 4 bases and J gave up 0 bases; unmatched junction bases: 9. CDR3 in DNA: TGTGCCAGCAGTGGATCGCAGGGGGGACTCTCTGGAAACACCATATATTTT. Amino acids: CASSGSQGGLSGNTIYF.

V and J are TRBV19 and TRBJ2-7, with a tentative D call TRBD1 (6 bases). V dropped 4 bases and J dropped 3 bases, with 13 bases sitting between them. The CDR3 is made up of 14 amino acids. Germline loops: CDR1 LNHDA, CDR2 SQIVND (reference sequence). The CDR3 region is CASSNPGHFYEQYF. The CDR3 coding sequence is TGTGCCAGTAGTAACCCGGGACACTTCTACGAGCAGTACTTC.

This clone was observed a handful of times. V and J are TRBV29-1 and TRBJ2-3; possibly TRBD1 for D (6 bases). Trimming removed 6 bases from V and 4 bases from J, with 14 bases in between. There are 13 residues in the CDR3. CDR1 is SQVTM and CDR2 is ANQGSEA in the germline V gene. The CDR3 loop is CSVNRERADTQYF. The CDR3 DNA sequence: TGCAGCGTCAACAGGGAAAGAGCAGATACGCAGTATTTT.

The CDR3 protein is CASSPGQGIRVYEQYF. CDR3 in DNA: TGCGCCAGCAGCCCGGGACAGGGTATAAGAGTCTACGAGCAGTACTTC. The V call is TRBV5-1, the J call TRBJ2-7, with 9 positions matching TRBD1. Germline V gene sequence: CDR1 SGHRS, CDR2 YFSETQ. The CDR3 extends over 16 amino acids. V was pared by 4 bases and J by 3 bases, with 11 bases of the junction left unmatched.

The genes are TRBV2 and TRBJ2-7; 8 nucleotides line up with TRBD1. Per germline, CDR1 SNHLY and CDR2 FYNNEI. CDR3 length: 13 amino acids. Trimming took 6 bases from V and 2 from J; bases not matched to a gene: 3. The DNA for the CDR3 is TGTGCCAGCAGGGGACAGGTCCCCTACGAGCAGTACTTC. The encoded protein is CASRGQVPYEQYF.